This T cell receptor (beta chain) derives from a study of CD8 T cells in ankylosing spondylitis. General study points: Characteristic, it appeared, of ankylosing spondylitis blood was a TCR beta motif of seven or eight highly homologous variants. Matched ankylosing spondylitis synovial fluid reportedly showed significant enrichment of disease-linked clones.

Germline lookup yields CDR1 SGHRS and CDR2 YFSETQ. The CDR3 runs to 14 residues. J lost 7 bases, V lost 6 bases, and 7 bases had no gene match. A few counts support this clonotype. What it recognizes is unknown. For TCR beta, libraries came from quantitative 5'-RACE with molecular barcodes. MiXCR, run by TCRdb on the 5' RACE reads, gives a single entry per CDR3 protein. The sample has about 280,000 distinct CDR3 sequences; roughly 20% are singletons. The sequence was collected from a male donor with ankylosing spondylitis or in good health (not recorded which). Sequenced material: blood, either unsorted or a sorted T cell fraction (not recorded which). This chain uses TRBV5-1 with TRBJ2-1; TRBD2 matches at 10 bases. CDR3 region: CASKERGGRNEQFF. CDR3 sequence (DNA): TGCGCCAGCAAGGAGCGGGGGGGCCGGAATGAGCAGTTCTTC. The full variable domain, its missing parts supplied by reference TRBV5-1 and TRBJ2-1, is KAGVTQTPRYLIKTRGQQVTLSCSPISGHRSVSWYQQTPGQGLQFLFEYFSETQRNKGNFPGRFSGRQFSNSRSEMNVSTLELGDSALYLCASKERGGRNEQFFGPGTRLTVL.